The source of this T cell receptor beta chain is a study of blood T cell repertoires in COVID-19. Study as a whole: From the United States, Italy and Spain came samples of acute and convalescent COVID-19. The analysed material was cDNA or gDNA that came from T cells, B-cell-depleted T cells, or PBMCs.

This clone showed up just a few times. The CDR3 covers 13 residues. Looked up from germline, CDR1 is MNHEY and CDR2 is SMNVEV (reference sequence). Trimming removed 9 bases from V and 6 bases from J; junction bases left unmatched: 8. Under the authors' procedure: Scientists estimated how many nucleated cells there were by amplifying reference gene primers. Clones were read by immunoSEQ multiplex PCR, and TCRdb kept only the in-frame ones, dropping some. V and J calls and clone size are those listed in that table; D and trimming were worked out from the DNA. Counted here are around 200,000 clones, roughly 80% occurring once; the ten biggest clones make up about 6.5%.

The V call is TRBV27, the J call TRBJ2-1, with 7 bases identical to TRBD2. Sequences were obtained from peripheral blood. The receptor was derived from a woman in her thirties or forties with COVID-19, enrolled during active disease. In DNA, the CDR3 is TGTGCCAGGCGGGAGAGTCCCCCCAATGAGCAGTTCTTC. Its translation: CARRESPPNEQFF.